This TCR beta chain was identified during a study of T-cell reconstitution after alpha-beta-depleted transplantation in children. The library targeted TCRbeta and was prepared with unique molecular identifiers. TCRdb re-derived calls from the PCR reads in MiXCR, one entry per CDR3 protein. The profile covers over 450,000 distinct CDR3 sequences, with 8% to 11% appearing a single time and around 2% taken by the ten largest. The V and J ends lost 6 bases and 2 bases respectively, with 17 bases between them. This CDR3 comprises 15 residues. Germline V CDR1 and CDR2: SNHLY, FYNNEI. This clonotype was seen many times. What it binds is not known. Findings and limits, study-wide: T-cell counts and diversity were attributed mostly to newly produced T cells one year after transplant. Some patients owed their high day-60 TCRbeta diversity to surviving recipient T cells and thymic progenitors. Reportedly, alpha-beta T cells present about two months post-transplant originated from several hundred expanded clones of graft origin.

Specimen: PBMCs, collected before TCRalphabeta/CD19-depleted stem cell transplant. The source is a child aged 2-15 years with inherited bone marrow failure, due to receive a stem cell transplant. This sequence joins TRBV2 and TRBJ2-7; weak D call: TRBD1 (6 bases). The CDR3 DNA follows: TGTGCCAGCAGCGCCCGACAGGTTACTACCTACGAGCAGTACTTC. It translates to CASSARQVTTYEQYF.